This T cell receptor beta chain was sequenced in a study of shared clonotypes between healthy human individuals. Study observations and caveats: Some clonotypes were shared by all four sorted-subset donors, while others were not shared. The non-shared ones had lower generation probabilities than the shared ones.

Donors, without exception, were Caucasian adults residing in Nashville, Tennessee. About this clone: Its antigen remains unknown.

The input for sorted-subset replicate PCRs was approximately 190 ng DNA, some 30,000 T cell genomes. Only in-frame clones appear in the TCRdb table, and some are missing; sequencing was by immunoSEQ multiplex PCR. The sample records millions of clones, 85% to 95% being singletons. The sequenced sample was naive CD4+ T cells sorted from blood. Subset noted: CD45RA+ positively selected. This sequence was found in a man aged 18 to 30 in good health.

The CDR3 DNA follows: TGCGCCAGCAGCCAAGGAGGGGGCAGATACAACACTGAAGCTTTCTTT. Translating it yields CASSQGGGRYNTEAFF. The gene calls are TRBV4-1 and TRBJ1-1, with 7 bases fitting TRBD1. Germline V gives CDR1 MGHRA, CDR2 YSYEKL. V gave up 1 base and J gave up 2 bases; unmatched junction bases: 7. The CDR3 totals 16 residues.